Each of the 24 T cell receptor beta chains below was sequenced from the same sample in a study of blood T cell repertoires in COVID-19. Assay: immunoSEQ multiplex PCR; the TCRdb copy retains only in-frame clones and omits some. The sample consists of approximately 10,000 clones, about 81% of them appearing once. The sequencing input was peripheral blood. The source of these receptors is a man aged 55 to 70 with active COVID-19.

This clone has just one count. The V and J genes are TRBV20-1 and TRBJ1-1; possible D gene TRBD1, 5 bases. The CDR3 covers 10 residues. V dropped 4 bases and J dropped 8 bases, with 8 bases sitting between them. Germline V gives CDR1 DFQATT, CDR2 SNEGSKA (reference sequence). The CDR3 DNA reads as TGCAGTGCTACCGACAGAGAAGCTTTCTTT. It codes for CSATDREAFF.

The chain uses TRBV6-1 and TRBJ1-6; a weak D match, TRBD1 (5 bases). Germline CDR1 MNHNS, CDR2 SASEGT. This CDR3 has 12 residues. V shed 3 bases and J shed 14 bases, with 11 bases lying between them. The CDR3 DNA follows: TGTGCCAGCAGTGACGGGGGACTAGCCCTCCACTTT. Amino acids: CASSDGGLALHF.

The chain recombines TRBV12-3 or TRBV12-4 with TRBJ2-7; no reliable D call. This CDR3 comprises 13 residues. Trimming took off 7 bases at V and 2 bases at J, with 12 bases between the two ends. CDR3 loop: CASTTASTYEQYF. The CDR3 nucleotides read TGTGCCAGCACCACAGCAAGTACCTACGAGCAGTACTTC.

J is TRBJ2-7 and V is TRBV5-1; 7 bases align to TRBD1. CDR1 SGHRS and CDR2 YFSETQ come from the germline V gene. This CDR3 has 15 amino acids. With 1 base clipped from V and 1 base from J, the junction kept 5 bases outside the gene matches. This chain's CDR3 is CASSLWGQSSYEQYF. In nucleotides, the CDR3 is TGCGCCAGCAGCTTGTGGGGACAGTCATCCTACGAGCAGTACTTC.

CDR3 sequence reads: CASSPGQGLWEQYF. The DNA of the CDR3 is TGTGCCAGCAGCCCGGGACAGGGGTTGTGGGAGCAGTACTTC. V is TRBV28 and J is TRBJ2-7; 10 positions match TRBD1. CDR1 is MDHEN, CDR2 SYDVKM, per germline. The CDR3 contains 14 residues. Trimming at V came to 6 bases and at J to 7 bases, leaving 9 bases not matched to a gene. The full variable domain, rest sourced from reference TRBV28 and TRBJ2-7, is DVKVTQSSRYLVKRTGEKVFLECVQDMDHENMFWYRQDPGLGLRLIYFSYDVKMKEKGDIPEGYSVSREKKERFSLILESASTNQTSMYLCASSPGQGLWEQYFGPGTRLTVT.

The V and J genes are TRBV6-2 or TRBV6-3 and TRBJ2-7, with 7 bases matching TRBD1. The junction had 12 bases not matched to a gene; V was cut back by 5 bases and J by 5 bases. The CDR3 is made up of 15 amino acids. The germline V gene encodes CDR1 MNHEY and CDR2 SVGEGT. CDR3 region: CASSLPRQGLDEQYF. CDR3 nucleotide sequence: TGTGCCAGCAGTCTCCCCAGACAGGGATTGGACGAGCAGTACTTC.

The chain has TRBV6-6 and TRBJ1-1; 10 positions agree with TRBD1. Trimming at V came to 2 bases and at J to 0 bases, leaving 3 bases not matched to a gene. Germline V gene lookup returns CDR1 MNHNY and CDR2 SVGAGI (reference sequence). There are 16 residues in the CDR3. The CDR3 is CASSYPGQGLNTEAFF. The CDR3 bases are TGTGCCAGCAGTTACCCGGGACAGGGGTTGAACACTGAAGCTTTCTTT.

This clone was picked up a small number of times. The CDR3 sequence: CASSQFSGPGSPLHF. The CDR3 region has the DNA TGTGCCAGCAGCCAGTTTAGCGGACCTGGCTCACCCCTCCACTTT. The chain links TRBV11-3 to TRBJ1-6; no clear D gene. Germline assignment: CDR1 SGHNT and CDR2 YENEEA. V was shortened by 5 bases and J by 10 bases, with 18 bases between the two germline ends. CDR3 length equals 15 residues.

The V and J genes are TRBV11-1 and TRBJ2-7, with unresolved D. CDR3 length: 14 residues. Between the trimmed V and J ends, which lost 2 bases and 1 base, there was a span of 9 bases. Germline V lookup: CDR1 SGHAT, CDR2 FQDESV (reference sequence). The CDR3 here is CASSLFARSYEQYF. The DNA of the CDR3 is TGTGCCAGCAGCTTATTTGCGAGATCCTACGAGCAGTACTTC.

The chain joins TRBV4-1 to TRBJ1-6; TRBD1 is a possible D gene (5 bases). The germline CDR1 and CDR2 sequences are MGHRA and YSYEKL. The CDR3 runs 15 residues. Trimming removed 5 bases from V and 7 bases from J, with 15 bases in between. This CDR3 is CASSRDGTANSPLHF. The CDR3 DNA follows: TGCGCCAGCAGCAGAGACGGGACTGCGAATTCACCCCTCCACTTT.

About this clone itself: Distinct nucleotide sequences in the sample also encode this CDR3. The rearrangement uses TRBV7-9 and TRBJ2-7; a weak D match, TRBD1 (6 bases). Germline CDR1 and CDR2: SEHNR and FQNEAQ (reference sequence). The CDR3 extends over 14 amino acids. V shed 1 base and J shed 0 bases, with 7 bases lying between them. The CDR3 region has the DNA TGTGCCAGCAGCTTAGGGACAGTCTCCTACGAGCAGTACTTC. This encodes CASSLGTVSYEQYF. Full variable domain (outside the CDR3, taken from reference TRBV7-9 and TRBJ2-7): DTGVSQNPRHKITKRGQNVTFRCDPISEHNRLYWYRQTLGQGPEFLTYFQNEAQLEKSRLLSDRFSAERPKGSFSTLEIQRTEQGDSAMYLCASSLGTVSYEQYFGPGTRLTVT.

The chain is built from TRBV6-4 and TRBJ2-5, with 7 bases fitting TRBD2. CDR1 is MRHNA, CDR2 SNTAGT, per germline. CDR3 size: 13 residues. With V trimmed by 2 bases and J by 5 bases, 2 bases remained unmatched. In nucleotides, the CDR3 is TGTGCCAGCAGTGACAGGGAGGGGGAGACCCAGTACTTC. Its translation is CASSDREGETQYF.

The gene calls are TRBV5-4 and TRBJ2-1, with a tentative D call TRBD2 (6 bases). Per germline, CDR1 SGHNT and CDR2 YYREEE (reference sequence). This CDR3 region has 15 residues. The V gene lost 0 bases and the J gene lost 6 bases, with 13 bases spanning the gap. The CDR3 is CASSLAGLLTNEQFF. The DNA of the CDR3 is TGTGCCAGCAGCTTGGCGGGACTCCTCACCAATGAGCAGTTCTTC.

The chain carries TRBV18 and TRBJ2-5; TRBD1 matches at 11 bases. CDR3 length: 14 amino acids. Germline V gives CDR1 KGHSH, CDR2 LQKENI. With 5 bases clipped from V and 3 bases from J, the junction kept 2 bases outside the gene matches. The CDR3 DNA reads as TGTGCCAGCTCAGGGACAGGGGGTGAAGAGACCCAGTACTTC. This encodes CASSGTGGEETQYF.

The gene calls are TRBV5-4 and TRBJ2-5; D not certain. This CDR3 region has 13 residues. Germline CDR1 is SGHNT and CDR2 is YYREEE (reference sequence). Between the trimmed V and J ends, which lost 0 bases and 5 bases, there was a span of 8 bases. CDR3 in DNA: TGTGCCAGCAGCTTGGGTGCGGTGGAGACCCAGTACTTC. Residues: CASSLGAVETQYF.

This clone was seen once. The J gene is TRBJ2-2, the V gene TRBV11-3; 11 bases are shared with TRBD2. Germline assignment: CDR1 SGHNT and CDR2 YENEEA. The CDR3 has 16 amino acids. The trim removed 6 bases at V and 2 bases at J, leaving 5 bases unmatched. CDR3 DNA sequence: TGTGCCAGCAGGAAGCTAGCGGGGGGAAACACCGGGGAGCTGTTTTTT. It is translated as CASRKLAGGNTGELFF.

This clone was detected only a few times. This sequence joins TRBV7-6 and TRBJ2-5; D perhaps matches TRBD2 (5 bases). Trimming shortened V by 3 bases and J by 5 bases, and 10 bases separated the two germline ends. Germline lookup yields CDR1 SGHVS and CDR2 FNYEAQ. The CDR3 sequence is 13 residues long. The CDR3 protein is CASSFGTRETQYF. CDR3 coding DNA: TGTGCCAGCAGCTTTGGAACTAGGGAGACCCAGTACTTC. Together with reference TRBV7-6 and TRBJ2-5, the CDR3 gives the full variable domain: GAGVSQSPRYKVTKRGQDVALRCDPISGHVSLYWYRQALGQGPEFLTYFNYEAQQDKSGLPNDRFSAERPEGSISTLTIQRTEQRDSAMYRCASSFGTRETQYFGPGTRLLVL.

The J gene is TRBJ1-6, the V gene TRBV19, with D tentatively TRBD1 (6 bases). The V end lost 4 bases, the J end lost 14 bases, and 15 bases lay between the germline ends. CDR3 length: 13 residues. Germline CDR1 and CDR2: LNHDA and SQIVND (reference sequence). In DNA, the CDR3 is TGTGCCAGTAGTAGAGGGACACCAGTCGCCCTCCACTTT. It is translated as CASSRGTPVALHF. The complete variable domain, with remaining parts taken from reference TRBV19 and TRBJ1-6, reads DGGITQSPKYLFRKEGQNVTLSCEQNLNHDAMYWYRQDPGQGLRLIYYSQIVNDFQKGDIAEGYSVSREKKESFPLTVTSAQKNPTAFYLCASSRGTPVALHFGNGTRLTVT.

The CDR3 DNA follows: TGTGCCATCAGTGCCCAGCAGGGAAACAATGAGCAGTTCTTC. Translating it yields CAISAQQGNNEQFF. This rearrangement joins TRBV10-3 to TRBJ2-1, with a tentative D call TRBD1 (5 bases). The CDR3 has 14 amino acids. V lost 4 bases, J lost 5 bases, and 12 bases lay in between. Germline CDR1 and CDR2: ENHRY and SYGVKD.

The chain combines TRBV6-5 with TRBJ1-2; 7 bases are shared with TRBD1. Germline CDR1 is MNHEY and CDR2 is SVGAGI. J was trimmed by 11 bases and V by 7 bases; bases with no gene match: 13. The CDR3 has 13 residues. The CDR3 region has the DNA TGTGCCAGCACCTGGACAGGCAATCGCGGATACACCTTC. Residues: CASTWTGNRGYTF.

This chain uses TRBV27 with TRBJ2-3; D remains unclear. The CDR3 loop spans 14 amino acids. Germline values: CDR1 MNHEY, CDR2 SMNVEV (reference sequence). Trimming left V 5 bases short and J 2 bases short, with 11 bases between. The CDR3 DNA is TGTGCCAGCAGTCGAGTAGCCAACACAGATACGCAGTATTTT. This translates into CASSRVANTDTQYF.

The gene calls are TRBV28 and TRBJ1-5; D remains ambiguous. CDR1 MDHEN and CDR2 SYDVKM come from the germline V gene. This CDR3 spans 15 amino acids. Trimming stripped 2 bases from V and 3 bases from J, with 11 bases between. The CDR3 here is CASSLPPGNNQPQHF. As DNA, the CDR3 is TGTGCCAGCAGTTTACCCCCAGGCAACAATCAGCCCCAGCATTTT.

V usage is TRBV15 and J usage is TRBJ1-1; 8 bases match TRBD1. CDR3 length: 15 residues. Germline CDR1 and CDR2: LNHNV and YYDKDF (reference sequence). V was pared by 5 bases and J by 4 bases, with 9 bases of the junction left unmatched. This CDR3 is CATSENPTGVTEAFF. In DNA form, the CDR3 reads TGTGCCACCAGCGAAAACCCGACAGGGGTCACTGAAGCTTTCTTT.

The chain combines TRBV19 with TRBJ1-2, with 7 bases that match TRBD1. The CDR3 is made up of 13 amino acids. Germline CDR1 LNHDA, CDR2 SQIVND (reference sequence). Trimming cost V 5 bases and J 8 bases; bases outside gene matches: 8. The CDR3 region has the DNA TGTGCCAGTAGTCCGGACAGGTTCTTGGGCTACACCTTC. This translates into CASSPDRFLGYTF.